This TCR beta chain comes out of a study of siplizumab effects on memory and regulatory T cells. Study-wide results and caveats: There was no confirmation of the suppressive function of proliferating Tregs from siplizumab cultures. The authors could not assign a naive or memory phenotype to roughly 75-97% of proliferating CD4+ or CD8+ clones. Of the alloreactive clones, only a minor fraction mapped to unstimulated subsets.

Concerning this clone: What it recognizes is unknown.

Profiling relied on immunoSEQ multiplex PCR, and the TCRdb table lists in-frame clones only, not all of them. This sample has 87,000 or so clones; 94% occur once, and the top ten carry less than 0.4%. The germline V gene has CDR1 LNHDA and CDR2 SQIVND (reference sequence). The V and J ends lost 5 bases and 6 bases, in that order; junction bases with no gene match: 3. The CDR3 consists of 13 residues. This TCR was sampled from a human donor in good health. The chain has TRBV19 and TRBJ1-5, with 8 bases identical to TRBD1. The sequenced sample consisted of non-Treg CD4+ T cells sorted from blood. The CDR3 loop is CASSGTGPQPQHF. In DNA form, the CDR3 reads TGTGCCAGTAGTGGGACAGGTCCTCAGCCCCAGCATTTT. Supplemented by reference TRBV19 and TRBJ1-5, the full variable domain reads DGGITQSPKYLFRKEGQNVTLSCEQNLNHDAMYWYRQDPGQGLRLIYYSQIVNDFQKGDIAEGYSVSREKKESFPLTVTSAQKNPTAFYLCASSGTGPQPQHFGDGTRLSIL.